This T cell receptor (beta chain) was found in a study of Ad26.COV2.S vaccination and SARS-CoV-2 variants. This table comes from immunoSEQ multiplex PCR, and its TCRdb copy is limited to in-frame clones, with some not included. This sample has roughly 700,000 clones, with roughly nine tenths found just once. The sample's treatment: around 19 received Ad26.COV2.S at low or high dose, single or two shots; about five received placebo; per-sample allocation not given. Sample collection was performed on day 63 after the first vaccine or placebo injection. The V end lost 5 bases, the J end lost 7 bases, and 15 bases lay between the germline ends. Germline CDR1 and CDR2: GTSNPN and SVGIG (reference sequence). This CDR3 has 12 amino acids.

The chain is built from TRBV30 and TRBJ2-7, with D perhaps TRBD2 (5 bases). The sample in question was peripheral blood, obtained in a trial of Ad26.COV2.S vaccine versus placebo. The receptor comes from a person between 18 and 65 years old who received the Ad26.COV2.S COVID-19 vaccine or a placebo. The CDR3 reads CAWGLSGGEQYF. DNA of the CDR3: TGTGCCTGGGGCCTCAGCGGTGGGGAGCAGTACTTC.